This T cell receptor (beta chain) was recovered during a study of blood T cell repertoires in COVID-19. Under the authors' procedure: Amplification with reference gene primers provided the estimates of nucleated cell counts. Generated by immunoSEQ multiplex PCR, the TCRdb table keeps only in-frame clones and is missing some. The V and J calls and clone size come from that table; D and trimming were worked out from the DNA. The data hold more than 200,000 clones, with roughly 91% observed a single time. From germline, CDR1 is SNHLY and CDR2 FYNNEI. The V end lost 6 bases, the J end lost 3 bases, and 6 bases lay between the germline ends. This CDR3 has 11 residues.

This TCR came from a woman younger than 45 who had recovered from COVID-19. The specimen was PBMCs or T cells enriched from blood (not recorded which). This sequence joins TRBV2 and TRBJ2-7, with D perhaps matching TRBD2 (5 bases). In nucleotides, the CDR3 is TGTGCCAGCAGCCGGGGCTACGAGCAGTACTTC. It yields the protein CASSRGYEQYF.